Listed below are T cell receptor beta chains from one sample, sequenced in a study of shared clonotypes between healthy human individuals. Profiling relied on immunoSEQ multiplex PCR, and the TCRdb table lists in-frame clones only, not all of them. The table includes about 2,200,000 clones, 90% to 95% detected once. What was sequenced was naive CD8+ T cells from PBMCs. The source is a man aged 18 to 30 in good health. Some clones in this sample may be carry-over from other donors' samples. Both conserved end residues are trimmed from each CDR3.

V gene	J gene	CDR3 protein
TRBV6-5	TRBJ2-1	ASSSFREGPYNEQF
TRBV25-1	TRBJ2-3	ASSEYGDTQY
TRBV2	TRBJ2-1	ASSGTSGRALNEQF
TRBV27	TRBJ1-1	ASSLLQGISEAF
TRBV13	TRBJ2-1	ASSVGTGGYNEQF
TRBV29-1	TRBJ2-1	SVGGNEQF
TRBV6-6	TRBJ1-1	ASSYLSTGDTEAF
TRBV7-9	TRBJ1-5	ASRAGGGDQPQH
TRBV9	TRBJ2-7	ASSPRDWDYEQY
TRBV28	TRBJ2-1	ASSLTSGSSYNEQF
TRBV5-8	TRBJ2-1	ASSLLRLAVNNEQF
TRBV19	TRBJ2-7	ASSISGPREERY
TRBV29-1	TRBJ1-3	SVGQDGNTIY
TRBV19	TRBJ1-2	ASSPPEDYGYT
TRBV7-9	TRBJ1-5	ASSLDSGTSSNQPQH
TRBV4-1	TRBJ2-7	ASSQDPGLLSYEQY
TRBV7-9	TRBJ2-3	ASSLDDRHTDTQY
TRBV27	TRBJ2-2	ASSSNRDGNTGELF
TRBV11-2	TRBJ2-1	ASSHSPASSYNEQF
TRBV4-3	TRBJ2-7	ASSQEVQGKTYEQY
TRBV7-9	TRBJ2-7	ASSVPRQGPSYEQY
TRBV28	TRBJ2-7	ASSSTTYEQY
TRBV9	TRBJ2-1	ASSPRPNEQF
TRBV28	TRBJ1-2	ASSDRAFLFYGYT
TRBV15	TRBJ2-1	ATSSRLAGAGYNEQF
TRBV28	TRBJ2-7	ASREQTGEYEQY
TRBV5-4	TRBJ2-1	ASSPTYPRDEQF
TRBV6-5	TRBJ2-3	ASTGQNTDTQY
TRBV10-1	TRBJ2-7	ASSEGYEQY
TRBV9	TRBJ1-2	ASSPVAQPSAVSGYT
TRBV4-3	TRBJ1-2	ASSQVGLVNSNYGYT
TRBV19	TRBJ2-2	ASSTPTGTGELF